The 9 T cell receptor beta chains given below trace back to one sample, sequenced in a study of shared clonotypes between healthy human individuals. Method: immunoSEQ multiplex PCR; TCRdb's copy keeps in-frame clones and lacks some. The sample consists of some 2 million clones, 95% of them appearing once. Source material: naive CD4+ T cells sorted from blood. The sample's subset: CD45RA+ positively selected. All receptors come from a man aged 18 to 29 in good health.

V usage is TRBV6-5 and J usage is TRBJ2-7; the D gene is possibly TRBD1 (6 bases). CDR1 is MNHEY, CDR2 SVGAGI, per germline. This CDR3 spans 14 amino acids. The V and J ends lost 6 bases and 2 bases respectively, with 14 bases between them. CDR3 nucleotides: TGTGCCAGCAGAGCTACAGGGTCCGCCTACGAGCAGTACTTC. It yields the protein CASRATGSAYEQYF.

This clone was picked up one time. CDR3 coding DNA: TGTGCCAGCAGCTTAGCCGGGATCGGAACCGGGGAGCTGTTTTTT. Translated: CASSLAGIGTGELFF. The chain couples TRBV11-2 to TRBJ2-2; a weak D match, TRBD2 (5 bases). Germline lookup yields CDR1 SGHAT and CDR2 FQNNGV. This CDR3 region has 15 residues. The V end lost 1 base, the J end lost 5 bases, and 11 bases lay between the germline ends.

The chain links TRBV28 to TRBJ1-3; no clear D gene. Germline CDR1 MDHEN, CDR2 SYDVKM. The CDR3 loop spans 12 amino acids. Deletions cut 8 bases from V and 5 bases from J, with 10 bases between. In nucleotides, the CDR3 is TGTGCCAGCCAGGACGGACGAAACACCATATATTTT. Its protein is CASQDGRNTIYF.

The chain has TRBV6-6 and TRBJ2-1; 8 nucleotides agree with TRBD1. The trim removed 5 bases at V and 8 bases at J, leaving 14 bases unmatched. The CDR3 covers 16 residues. Germline loops: CDR1 MNHNY, CDR2 SVGAGI (reference sequence). CDR3 amino acids: CASSRGAGGGGDEQFF. The CDR3 region has the DNA TGTGCCAGCAGTAGAGGAGCAGGGGGCGGAGGCGATGAGCAGTTCTTC.

The chain links TRBV10-1 to TRBJ1-3; maybe TRBD1 (5 bases). This CDR3 is built from 20 residues. CDR1 is WNHNN, CDR2 SYGVQD, per germline (reference sequence). Trimming cost V 2 bases and J 0 bases, with 23 bases left between them. CDR3 coding DNA: TGCGCCAGCAGTGAGAGGTGGGAGGGAGGAAGGGGACTCTCTGGAAACACCATATATTTT. Residues: CASSERWEGGRGLSGNTIYF.

The V and J genes are TRBV7-2 and TRBJ2-3; unclear D gene. V was pared by 5 bases and J by 1 base, with 10 bases between. Germline V CDR1 and CDR2: SGHTA, FQGNSA. The CDR3 spans 14 residues. In nucleotides, the CDR3 is TGTGCCAGCAGCCCCTCAATCGGCACAGATACGCAGTATTTT. Residues: CASSPSIGTDTQYF.

The rearrangement uses TRBV2 and TRBJ2-7; TRBD1 aligns across 7 bases. Trimming at V came to 7 bases and at J to 2 bases, leaving 5 bases not matched to a gene. The CDR3 runs to 13 residues. Germline lookup yields CDR1 SNHLY and CDR2 FYNNEI. For the CDR3, the DNA is TGTGCCAGCACCCCGGGGACAGCCTACGAGCAGTACTTC. It encodes CASTPGTAYEQYF.

The chain links TRBV2 to TRBJ2-1, with D unresolved. The V end lost 8 bases, the J end lost 4 bases, and 12 bases lay between the germline ends. The CDR3 consists of 13 residues. CDR1 is SNHLY, CDR2 FYNNEI, per germline. CDR3 DNA sequence: TGTGCCAGCCACAGTCGATTGTACAATGAGCAGTTCTTC. This sequence encodes CASHSRLYNEQFF.

This rearrangement joins TRBV6-6 to TRBJ2-7; possibly TRBD1 for D (5 bases). Between the trimmed V and J ends, which lost 2 bases and 7 bases, there was a span of 12 bases. CDR1 MNHNY and CDR2 SVGAGI come from the germline V gene (reference sequence). The CDR3 is made up of 13 amino acids. CDR3 sequence: CASSYPDSGEQYF. In DNA form, the CDR3 reads TGTGCCAGCAGTTACCCAGACAGTGGGGAGCAGTACTTC.